The 19 T cell receptor beta chains reported below all come from one sample, sequenced in a study of beta chain features in type 1 diabetes. TCRB transcripts that were expressed got sequenced, as all of the isolated RNA had been reverse transcribed. Profiling relied on immunoSEQ multiplex PCR, and the TCRdb table lists in-frame clones only, not all of them. The sample comprises roughly 300,000 clones, 14% of which are singletons, and around 7% rests with the top ten. The sample comprised central memory CD4+ T cells from blood. The receptors stem from a man aged 30 to 45 in good health.

V and J are TRBV14 and TRBJ1-6; weak D call: TRBD1 (5 bases). Germline loops: CDR1 SGHDN, CDR2 FVKESK. The length of the CDR3 is 14 residues. Trimming removed 2 bases from V and 4 bases from J, with 6 bases in between. The CDR3, as DNA: TGTGCCAGCAGCCAACGGGGGTATAATTCACCCCTCCACTTT. Amino acid sequence: CASSQRGYNSPLHF.

The chain employs TRBV13 and TRBJ2-1; the D is unclear. This CDR3 has 15 residues. Trimming stripped 5 bases from V and 7 bases from J, with 18 bases between. From germline, CDR1 is PRHDT and CDR2 FYEKMQ (reference sequence). CDR3 nucleotide sequence: TGTGCCAGCAGCCCCCGTCGATCGAGGAATAATGAGCAGTTCTTC. This translates into CASSPRRSRNNEQFF. Looking up the rest from reference TRBV13 and TRBJ2-1 gives the full variable domain: AAGVIQSPRHLIKEKRETATLKCYPIPRHDTVYWYQQGPGQDPQFLISFYEKMQSDKGSIPDRFSAQQFSDYHSELNMSSLELGDSALYFCASSPRRSRNNEQFFGPGTRLTVL.

The sample holds a few counts of this clone. The gene calls are TRBV11-3 and TRBJ1-2, with 7 bases aligning to TRBD1. Per the germline V gene, CDR1 is SGHNT and CDR2 is YENEEA. The CDR3 covers 11 residues. The V segment lost 5 bases and the J segment 10 bases; nucleotides outside the gene matches: 4. CDR3 loop: CASSPGGTYTF. In DNA form, the CDR3 reads TGTGCCAGCAGCCCAGGGGGGACCTACACCTTC.

This clone was detected only a few times. The chain combines TRBV5-1 with TRBJ1-2; the D gene is possibly TRBD1 (6 bases). Germline V lookup: CDR1 SGHRS, CDR2 YFSETQ. The V end lost 7 bases, the J end lost 4 bases, and 14 bases lay between the germline ends. CDR3 length: 13 residues. Here the CDR3 DNA reads TGCGCCAGCGGTACGGACAGACCCTATGGCTACACCTTC. Residues: CASGTDRPYGYTF.

The chain employs TRBV7-2 and TRBJ1-1; the D gene is possibly TRBD1 (6 bases). V lost 4 bases and J 5 bases, leaving 17 bases between the germline ends. Germline V lookup: CDR1 SGHTA, CDR2 FQGNSA. The CDR3 has 15 residues. The CDR3 region has the DNA TGTGCCAGCAGCTCTGCCCAGGGGTCGAGGACTGAAGCTTTCTTT. Translated: CASSSAQGSRTEAFF.

The CDR3 coding sequence is TGTGCCTGGAGTCATAACCAGGGCTACACCTTC. This codes for CAWSHNQGYTF. The chain has TRBV30 and TRBJ1-2; D gene ambiguous. Per germline, CDR1 GTSNPN and CDR2 SVGIG (reference sequence). V dropped 2 bases and J dropped 8 bases, with 9 bases sitting between them. The CDR3 extends over 11 amino acids.

This clone was detected ten times or more. The chain recombines TRBV7-9 with TRBJ2-7, with a possible D match to TRBD1 (6 bases). Germline V gene lookup returns CDR1 SEHNR and CDR2 FQNEAQ (reference sequence). The V end was cut by 4 bases, the J end by 5 bases, with 9 bases between. The CDR3 runs to 12 residues. The CDR3 protein is CASSWDNNEQYV. The CDR3 region has the DNA TGTGCCAGCAGCTGGGACAACAACGAGCAGTACGTC.

The rearrangement joins TRBV7-9 to TRBJ1-1; D unclear. V lost 1 base to trimming and J lost 0 bases, with 9 bases between them. The CDR3 runs 15 residues. Germline lookup yields CDR1 SEHNR and CDR2 FQNEAQ (reference sequence). In DNA, the CDR3 is TGTGCCAGCAGCTTAGGACACCCCATGAACACTGAAGCTTTCTTT. It is translated as CASSLGHPMNTEAFF.

This clone was detected a few times. This chain uses TRBV5-1 with TRBJ1-4; D is ambiguous. The length of the CDR3 is 14 residues. CDR1 and CDR2 from the germline V gene are SGHRS and YFSETQ. V dropped 1 base and J dropped 0 bases, with 4 bases sitting between them. CDR3: CASSLSTTNEKLFF. CDR3 nucleotide sequence: TGCGCCAGCAGCTTGAGTACAACTAATGAAAAACTGTTTTTT. The full variable domain, in which reference TRBV5-1 and TRBJ1-4 provide the parts outside the CDR3, is KAGVTQTPRYLIKTRGQQVTLSCSPISGHRSVSWYQQTPGQGLQFLFEYFSETQRNKGNFPGRFSGRQFSNSRSEMNVSTLELGDSALYLCASSLSTTNEKLFFGSGTQLSVL.

The V gene is TRBV2, the J gene TRBJ2-5; possible D gene TRBD2, 7 bases. Trimming removed 3 bases from V and 0 bases from J, with 11 bases in between. This CDR3 has 15 amino acids. The germline CDR1 and CDR2 sequences are SNHLY and FYNNEI. The CDR3 sequence: CASSERGLYQETQYF. The CDR3 DNA reads as TGTGCCAGCAGTGAGCGGGGGCTGTACCAAGAGACCCAGTACTTC.

The chain carries TRBV30 and TRBJ2-5; TRBD2 is a possible D gene (6 bases). V dropped 2 bases and J dropped 5 bases, with 15 bases sitting between them. The CDR3 is 14 residues long. Per the germline V gene, CDR1 is GTSNPN and CDR2 is SVGIG (reference sequence). CDR3 coding DNA: TGTGCCTGGAGTTTTCGGGGGAGTAGGGAGACCCAGTACTTC. This codes for CAWSFRGSRETQYF.

In the case of this clone: Additional DNA sequences in this sample encode the identical CDR3. The chain has TRBV7-2 and TRBJ1-3; no clear D. Trimming took off 2 bases at V and 7 bases at J, with 6 bases between the two ends. There are 12 residues in the CDR3. Germline V gives CDR1 SGHTA, CDR2 FQGNSA. CDR3 DNA sequence: TGTGCCAGCAGCTTAAATCGGAACACCATATATTTT. Translating gives CASSLNRNTIYF.

This clone was counted at least ten times. CDR3 sequence reads: CASSSPGGGEQYF. DNA for the CDR3: TGTGCCAGCAGCTCCCCCGGGGGGGGCGAGCAGTACTTC. J is TRBJ2-7 and V is TRBV7-9; 8 positions agree with TRBD2. CDR3 size: 13 residues. The trim removed 4 bases at V and 6 bases at J, leaving 5 bases unmatched. Looked up from germline, CDR1 is SEHNR and CDR2 is FQNEAQ (reference sequence).

This chain uses TRBV7-7 with TRBJ2-1; a possible D gene is TRBD2 (6 bases). In germline, CDR1 is SSHAT, CDR2 FNYEAQ (reference sequence). Deletions cut 4 bases from V and 8 bases from J, with 15 bases between. This CDR3 region has 14 residues. CDR3 in amino acids: CASSSTGSFYEQFF. CDR3 DNA sequence: TGTGCCAGCAGCTCTACCGGGAGTTTCTATGAGCAGTTCTTC. Combining the CDR3 with reference TRBV7-7 and TRBJ2-1 gives the whole variable domain GAGVSQSPRYKVTKRGQDVTLRCDPISSHATLYWYQQALGQGPEFLTYFNYEAQPDKSGLPSDRFSAERPEGSISTLTIQRTEQRDSAMYRCASSSTGSFYEQFFGPGTRLTVL.

This clone occurred a few times. The rearrangement joins TRBV19 to TRBJ2-5; TRBD1 might be the D (6 bases). The CDR3 consists of 16 residues. V lost 6 bases, J lost 4 bases, and 21 bases lay in between. Germline V gene lookup returns CDR1 LNHDA and CDR2 SQIVND (reference sequence). CDR3 loop: CASSLRGRVPTETQYF. The CDR3 region has the DNA TGTGCCAGTAGCCTCAGGGGTAGAGTTCCTACAGAGACCCAGTACTTC.

This clone was seen only a few times. The CDR3 here is CASKSGTVEYQETQYF. The CDR3 nucleotides are TGTGCCAGTAAATCGGGGACAGTCGAGTACCAAGAGACCCAGTACTTC. The chain couples TRBV19 to TRBJ2-5; 7 bases map to TRBD1. The CDR3 loop spans 16 amino acids. The V gene end was trimmed by 7 bases and the J gene end by 0 bases; junction bases not matched to a gene: 11. Germline CDR1 reads LNHDA; CDR2 reads SQIVND (reference sequence).

This clone was found many times. The rearrangement links TRBV2 to TRBJ1-3; no clear D gene. CDR3 size: 12 residues. Germline V CDR1 and CDR2: SNHLY, FYNNEI. Trimming removed 8 bases from V and 2 bases from J, with 7 bases in between. In DNA, the CDR3 is TGTGCCAGCGGACGTCCTGGAAACACCATATATTTT. The encoded protein is CASGRPGNTIYF.

For this clone: The sample carries other DNA sequences with the same CDR3. The V call is TRBV6-5, the J call TRBJ2-5; D is uncertain. Germline CDR1 MNHEY, CDR2 SVGAGI. Trimming cost V 0 bases and J 2 bases, with 10 bases left between them. The CDR3 is 15 residues long. The CDR3 sequence is CASSYSVGNQETQYF. CDR3 DNA: TGTGCCAGCAGTTACTCGGTGGGCAATCAAGAGACCCAGTACTTC.

This chain uses TRBV5-1 with TRBJ1-4; no definite D call. With 7 bases removed from V and 3 bases from J, the gap between germline ends came to 13 bases. Germline V gene data show CDR1 as SGHRS and CDR2 as YFSETQ. This CDR3 is built from 14 residues. CDR3 coding DNA: TGCGCCAGCGCCCCCGGTGAGGCTAATGAAAAACTGTTTTTT. Protein product: CASAPGEANEKLFF.